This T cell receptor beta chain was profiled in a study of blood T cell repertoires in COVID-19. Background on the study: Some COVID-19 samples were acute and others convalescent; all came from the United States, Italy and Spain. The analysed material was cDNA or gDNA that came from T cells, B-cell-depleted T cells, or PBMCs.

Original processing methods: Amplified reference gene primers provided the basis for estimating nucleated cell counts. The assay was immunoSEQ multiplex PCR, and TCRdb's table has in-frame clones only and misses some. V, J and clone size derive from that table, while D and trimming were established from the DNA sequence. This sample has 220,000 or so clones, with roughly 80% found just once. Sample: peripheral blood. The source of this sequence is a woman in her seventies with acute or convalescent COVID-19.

The CDR3 DNA is TGTGCCAGCAGTGGCCGGGACAGGAACACCGGGGAGCTGTTTTTT. Encoded protein: CASSGRDRNTGELFF. The V call is TRBV2, the J call TRBJ2-2; TRBD1 agrees at 7 bases. The CDR3 runs 15 residues. Germline V gives CDR1 SNHLY, CDR2 FYNNEI. V lost 4 bases and J lost 1; bases outside the gene matches: 3.